This TCR beta chain was retrieved from a study of memory CD4+ T cells and cytomegalovirus serostatus. Single viable CD3+CD4+CD8-CD45RO+ cells were sorted as the memory CD4+ T cells. The CDR3 has 12 amino acids. Germline V lookup: CDR1 SGHTA, CDR2 FQGNSA. V shed 3 bases and J 13 bases; nucleotides not matched to a gene: 4. Sequenced by immunoSEQ multiplex PCR; TCRdb stores in-frame clones only, minus some. The sample contains 55,000 to 65,000 clones, roughly 84% of which appear only once. Sequenced input: memory CD4+ T cells from blood. The chain has TRBV7-2 and TRBJ1-1; 11 bases are a match to TRBD1. The TCR comes from an adult in good health and CMV-seronegative. Some clones in this sample may be carry-over from other donors' samples. The CDR3 sequence: CASSFRTGGLFF. CDR3 nucleotides: TGTGCCAGCAGCTTTCGGACAGGGGGCCTTTTCTTT.